The 2 T cell receptor beta chains presented below share a single source sample, sequenced in a study of human T cells and chemical hapten exposure. TCRdb called the RACE reads again in MiXCR, with one record for every CDR3 protein. The table has tens of thousands of distinct CDR3 sequences, about 15% seen once. Time point given: pre-sensitization, week 0. As for treatment: therapeutic diphenylcyclopropenone sensitization with weekly scalp DPC. Specimen: whole blood, collected in connection with sensitization to the hapten diphenylcyclopropenone (DPC). The receptors here all came from a woman aged 50 to 60 with alopecia areata. Some clones in this sample may be carry-over from other donors' samples.

This clonotype appeared a few times. The V and J genes are TRBV9 and TRBJ2-3; D is unclear. The CDR3 sequence is 14 residues long. Germline loops: CDR1 SGDLS, CDR2 YYNGEE. V dropped 0 bases and J dropped 4 bases, with 9 bases sitting between them. The CDR3 is CASSVGRFADTQYF. In DNA form, the CDR3 reads TGTGCCAGCAGCGTAGGCAGGTTTGCAGATACGCAGTATTTT.

This clonotype was found many times. This rearrangement joins TRBV7-6 to TRBJ2-7, with 7 bases that match TRBD2. With V trimmed by 3 bases and J by 1 base, 9 bases remained unmatched. The CDR3 totals 16 residues. CDR1 and CDR2 from the germline V gene are SGHVS and FNYEAQ. CDR3 DNA sequence: TGTGCCAGCAGCTTGCGAGCGGGACTGGGATCCTACGAGCAGTACTTC. It codes for CASSLRAGLGSYEQYF.